These T cell receptor beta chains were read from a single sample in a study of control samples from healthy donors and cancer patients. Produced via immunoSEQ multiplex PCR; TCRdb's table is partial and in-frame only. Here the sample spans about 140,000 clones, 80% to 90% being singletons. Sequenced sample: blood. The receptors derive from a woman aged 30 to 39 in good health. The CDR3 runs from the conserved cysteine through the conserved F or W. D genes are given only for firm matches. A row's size may be missing; if present it is once, few, many or a size class.

V gene: TRBV29-1
J gene: TRBJ1-2
clone size: -
D gene: -
CDR3 protein: CSAAANYGYTF
CDR3 DNA: TGCAGCGCCGCGGCGAACTATGGCTACACCTTC

V gene: TRBV28
J gene: TRBJ1-1
clone size: -
D gene: TRBD1
CDR3 protein: CASVTGFQEAFF
CDR3 DNA: TGTGCCAGCGTGACAGGGTTTCAAGAAGCTTTCTTT

V gene: TRBV2
J gene: TRBJ1-1
clone size: -
D gene: -
CDR3 protein: CASSLRRDTEAFF
CDR3 DNA: TGTGCCAGCAGTCTGCGACGGGACACTGAAGCTTTCTTT

V gene: TRBV14
J gene: TRBJ2-3
clone size: -
D gene: -
CDR3 protein: CASSPGVSKGTQYF
CDR3 DNA: TGTGCCAGCAGCCCTGGGGTGTCGAAGGGTACGCAGTATTTT

V gene: TRBV14
J gene: TRBJ2-2
clone size: -
D gene: -
CDR3 protein: CASSQDLDLRGSGELFF
CDR3 DNA: TGTGCCAGCAGCCAAGATTTGGACTTAAGGGGAAGCGGGGAGCTGTTTTTT

V gene: TRBV4-2
J gene: TRBJ1-2
clone size: -
D gene: TRBD1
CDR3 protein: CASSQDGGLGGGYGYTF
CDR3 DNA: TGTGCCAGCAGCCAAGATGGGGGGTTAGGGGGCGGGTATGGCTACACCTTC

V gene: TRBV19
J gene: TRBJ2-1
clone size: -
D gene: -
CDR3 protein: CASSTHRVSYNEQFF
CDR3 DNA: TGTGCCAGTAGTACCCACAGGGTCTCCTACAATGAGCAGTTCTTC

V gene: TRBV6-6
J gene: TRBJ1-1
clone size: -
D gene: -
CDR3 protein: CASSRKGPEAFF
CDR3 DNA: TGTGCCAGCAGCCGAAAGGGGCCTGAAGCTTTCTTT

V gene: TRBV6-6
J gene: TRBJ2-2
clone size: -
D gene: -
CDR3 protein: CASRQGFAGELFF
CDR3 DNA: TGTGCCAGCCGGCAGGGGTTTGCCGGGGAGCTGTTTTTT

V gene: TRBV5-4
J gene: TRBJ2-7
clone size: -
D gene: -
CDR3 protein: CASSLGGQPYEQYF
CDR3 DNA: TGTGCCAGCAGCTTGGGTGGGCAGCCCTACGAGCAGTACTTC

V gene: TRBV25-1
J gene: TRBJ2-6
clone size: -
D gene: TRBD2
CDR3 protein: CASRGGTFSGANVLTF
CDR3 DNA: TGTGCCAGCAGGGGGGGGACCTTCTCTGGGGCCAACGTCCTGACTTTC

V gene: TRBV5-1
J gene: TRBJ2-4
clone size: -
D gene: TRBD1
CDR3 protein: CASSDRTGGSIGSAKNIQYF
CDR3 DNA: TGCGCCAGCAGCGATCGGACAGGGGGCTCTATTGGGTCAGCCAAAAACATTCAGTACTTC

V gene: TRBV14
J gene: TRBJ1-1
clone size: -
D gene: -
CDR3 protein: CASSQVFTEAFF
CDR3 DNA: TGTGCCAGCAGCCAAGTATTCACTGAAGCTTTCTTT

V gene: TRBV19
J gene: TRBJ1-6
clone size: once
D gene: TRBD1
CDR3 protein: CASQGDRVNSPLHF
CDR3 DNA: TGTGCCAGTCAAGGGGACAGGGTCAATTCACCCCTCCACTTT

V gene: TRBV19
J gene: TRBJ1-1
clone size: few
D gene: -
CDR3 protein: CASSLLPSGTTEAFF
CDR3 DNA: TGTGCCAGTAGTTTGCTGCCCTCGGGGACCACTGAAGCTTTCTTT

V gene: TRBV2
J gene: TRBJ2-2
clone size: -
D gene: -
CDR3 protein: CASSGTPTGELFF
CDR3 DNA: TGTGCCAGCAGCGGGACTCCCACCGGGGAGCTGTTTTTT

V gene: TRBV10-3
J gene: TRBJ1-5
clone size: -
D gene: TRBD1
CDR3 protein: CAISRDSSNQPQHF
CDR3 DNA: TGTGCCATCAGCAGGGACAGTAGCAATCAGCCCCAGCATTTT

V gene: TRBV6-5
J gene: TRBJ1-3
clone size: -
D gene: TRBD1
CDR3 protein: CASRPRGLSGNTIYF
CDR3 DNA: TGTGCCAGCAGGCCGAGGGGGCTCAGTGGAAACACCATATATTTT

V gene: TRBV4-2
J gene: TRBJ1-2
clone size: -
D gene: -
CDR3 protein: CASSQDRTEEGYTF
CDR3 DNA: TGTGCCAGCAGCCAAGACCGAACCGAGGAAGGCTACACCTTC

V gene: TRBV3-1/TRBV3-2
J gene: TRBJ2-7
clone size: -
D gene: -
CDR3 protein: CASSPLAGYEQYF
CDR3 DNA: TGTGCCAGCAGCCCCCTGGCAGGCTACGAGCAGTACTTC

V gene: TRBV5-6
J gene: TRBJ1-1
clone size: -
D gene: -
CDR3 protein: CASSFATNTEAFF
CDR3 DNA: TGTGCCAGCAGCTTCGCCACGAACACTGAAGCTTTCTTT

V gene: TRBV27
J gene: TRBJ1-5
clone size: -
D gene: -
CDR3 protein: CASSFSAGNQPQHF
CDR3 DNA: TGTGCCAGCAGTTTTTCTGCAGGGAATCAGCCCCAGCATTTT

V gene: TRBV11-2
J gene: TRBJ2-1
clone size: -
D gene: -
CDR3 protein: CASSLAGNEQFF
CDR3 DNA: TGTGCCAGCAGCTTAGCGGGCAATGAGCAGTTCTTC

V gene: TRBV10-3
J gene: TRBJ1-1
clone size: -
D gene: TRBD1
CDR3 protein: CAISQQGVINTEAFF
CDR3 DNA: TGTGCCATCAGTCAACAGGGGGTCATCAACACTGAAGCTTTCTTT

V gene: TRBV30
J gene: TRBJ2-5
clone size: -
D gene: -
CDR3 protein: CAWSLAGKETQYF
CDR3 DNA: TGTGCCTGGTCTCTGGCTGGGAAAGAGACCCAGTACTTC

V gene: TRBV7-2
J gene: TRBJ2-1
clone size: -
D gene: TRBD2
CDR3 protein: CASSKGLAGLGGFF
CDR3 DNA: TGTGCCAGCAGCAAGGGACTAGCGGGGTTGGGGGGGTTCTTC

V gene: TRBV28
J gene: TRBJ2-1
clone size: once
D gene: TRBD1
CDR3 protein: CASSDRDSYNEQFF
CDR3 DNA: TGTGCCAGCAGTGACCGGGACAGCTACAATGAGCAGTTCTTC

V gene: TRBV4-2
J gene: TRBJ1-6
clone size: -
D gene: TRBD1
CDR3 protein: CASSHVQGSSYNSPLHF
CDR3 DNA: TGTGCCAGCAGCCACGTACAGGGGAGCTCCTATAATTCACCCCTCCACTTT